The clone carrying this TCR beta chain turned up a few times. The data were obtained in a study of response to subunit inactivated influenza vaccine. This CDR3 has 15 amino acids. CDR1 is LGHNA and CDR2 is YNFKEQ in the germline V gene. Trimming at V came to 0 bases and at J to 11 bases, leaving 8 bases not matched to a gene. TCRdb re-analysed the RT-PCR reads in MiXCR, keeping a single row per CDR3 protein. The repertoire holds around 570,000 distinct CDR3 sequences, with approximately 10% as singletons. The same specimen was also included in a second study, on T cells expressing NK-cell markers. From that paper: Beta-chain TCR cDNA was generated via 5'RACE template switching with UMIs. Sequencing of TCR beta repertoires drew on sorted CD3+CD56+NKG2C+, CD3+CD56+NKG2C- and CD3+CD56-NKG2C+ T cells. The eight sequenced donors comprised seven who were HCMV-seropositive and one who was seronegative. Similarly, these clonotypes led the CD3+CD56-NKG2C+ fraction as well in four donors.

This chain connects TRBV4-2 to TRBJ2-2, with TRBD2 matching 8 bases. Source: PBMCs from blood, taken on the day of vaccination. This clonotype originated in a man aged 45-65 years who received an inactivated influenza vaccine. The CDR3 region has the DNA TGTGCCAGCAGCCAAGATAGCCTAGCGGGTATAGAGCTGTTTTTT. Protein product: CASSQDSLAGIELFF.